The clone carrying this T cell receptor (beta chain) was recorded a few times. Its matching antigen is unknown. This sample stems from a study of cytomegalovirus exposure and HLA in healthy donors. Study details: Earlier, some 180 million T cells were analyzed, and fewer than 120 million unique TCR beta sequences were found among them.

Primers: 60 Vbeta forward and 13 Jbeta reverse. Original processing methods: The authors later counted roughly 77 million unique TCR beta chains, roughly 10 million of them shared. Measured with immunoSEQ multiplex PCR; TCRdb has only the in-frame clones, and not every one. The DNA was the basis for D and trimming; V, J and clone size are from that table. Of around 180,000 clones listed, around 82% were seen once; the top ten hold 1.5% to 2%. Germline lookup yields CDR1 SNHLY and CDR2 FYNNEI. This CDR3 spans 13 amino acids. Deletions cut 3 bases from V and 2 bases from J, with 7 bases between. The study's findings and limits: Some V segments (TRBV6-2 and TRBV6-3 among them) were excluded as indistinguishable. Reportedly, fewer N-insertions than the approximately 700-donor mean appeared in an Asian-associated ancestry cluster in a later analysis.

The sample was PBMCs. The clonotype was recovered from a man aged 18 to 29 in good health and CMV-seronegative. The chain is built from TRBV2 and TRBJ1-2; D gene uncertain. The CDR3 sequence: CASSDVQNYGYTF. The CDR3 nucleotides read TGTGCCAGCAGTGATGTACAGAACTATGGCTACACCTTC.